This T cell receptor (beta chain) was captured in a study of OX40 agonist ivuxolimab in advanced cancers. Study as a whole: Ivuxolimab, which patients received intravenously every 2 weeks, was dosed at 0.01 to 10 mg/kg. Eligibility rules accepted prior anti-PD-1, anti-PD-L1 or anti-CTLA-4 therapy, and around 38% had some.

Sequencing used immunoSEQ multiplex PCR; TCRdb keeps in-frame clones, though not all of them. The sample includes about 59,000 clones, 87% seen only once; the top ten take 0.3% to 0.4%. CDR1 and CDR2 (germline): LNHDA, SQIVND (reference sequence). CDR3 length equals 12 residues. V was clipped by 3 bases and J by 2 bases, with 4 bases between them. The receptor comes from an adult with an advanced solid tumor such as melanoma, head and neck, liver or kidney cancer. The V call is TRBV19, the J call TRBJ2-5; the D is unclear. The starting material was CD4+ or CD8+ T cells sorted from blood, obtained in a trial of the OX40 agonist ivuxolimab. CDR3 protein: CASSIRQETQYF. CDR3 coding DNA: TGTGCCAGTAGTATCCGTCAAGAGACCCAGTACTTC.